The 22 T cell receptor beta chains below come from one sample, sequenced in a study of T cells in Graves' hyperthyroidism and ophthalmopathy. It was RNA transcripts that yielded the amplified TCR beta CDR3 regions. In the first-round RT-PCR of the TCR CDR3, the HTBI primer set was used. TCRdb reanalysed the multiplex PCR reads using MiXCR and keeps one entry per CDR3 protein. The sample contains some 600,000 distinct CDR3 sequences, 11% to 15% of which appear only once. The sequencing input was blood. Receptors were obtained from a woman aged 25 to 39 with Graves' hyperthyroidism that later progressed to Graves' ophthalmopathy.

The chain is built from TRBV15 and TRBJ2-2; 9 positions agree with TRBD2. Germline V gene sequence: CDR1 LNHNV, CDR2 YYDKDF (reference sequence). CDR3 length: 17 residues. V lost 3 bases and J lost 2; bases outside the gene matches: 7. The CDR3 coding sequence is TGTGCCACCAGCAGTCAGCTAGCGGGAATTAACACCGGGGAGCTGTTTTTT. It specifies CATSSQLAGINTGELFF.

The V gene is TRBV28, the J gene TRBJ2-1, with 7 nucleotides matching TRBD2. Germline V gene sequence: CDR1 MDHEN, CDR2 SYDVKM. The V segment lost 4 bases and the J segment 6 bases; nucleotides outside the gene matches: 3. CDR3 length equals 13 residues. CDR3 sequence reads: CASSWTSLNEQFF. The CDR3 coding sequence is TGTGCCAGCAGTTGGACTAGTCTCAATGAGCAGTTCTTC.

This clonotype came up many times. The chain employs TRBV6-1 and TRBJ2-7; 7 bases match TRBD2. V shed 6 bases and J 5 bases; nucleotides not matched to a gene: 1. Germline values: CDR1 MNHNS, CDR2 SASEGT. The CDR3 extends over 11 amino acids. CDR3 sequence reads: CASRGGDEQYF. The CDR3 nucleotides are TGTGCCAGCAGGGGGGGGGACGAGCAGTACTTC.

This clonotype has a handful of counts. V gene TRBV25-1 combines with J gene TRBJ2-4; 7 bases match TRBD2. This CDR3 is 16 amino acids long. Germline CDR1 is MGHDK and CDR2 is SYGVNS. J lost 2 bases, V lost 2 bases, and 6 bases had no gene match. The CDR3 reads CASSEAAGATKNIQYF. CDR3 nucleotides: TGTGCCAGCAGTGAAGCGGCGGGAGCGACCAAAAACATTCAGTACTTC.

This clonotype was seen only a few times. V is TRBV19 and J is TRBJ1-3; D is unclear. The CDR3 is 16 residues long. Trimming took 4 bases from V and 0 from J, leaving 13 bases between them. CDR1 and CDR2 from the germline V gene are LNHDA and SQIVND (reference sequence). The CDR3 bases are TGTGCCAGTAGTAATGCAGGCCCGATCTCTGGAAACACCATATATTTT. This codes for CASSNAGPISGNTIYF. Full variable domain (outside the CDR3, taken from reference TRBV19 and TRBJ1-3): DGGITQSPKYLFRKEGQNVTLSCEQNLNHDAMYWYRQDPGQGLRLIYYSQIVNDFQKGDIAEGYSVSREKKESFPLTVTSAQKNPTAFYLCASSNAGPISGNTIYFGEGSWLTVV.

This clonotype was counted ten times or more. V gene TRBV12-3 or TRBV12-4 combines with J gene TRBJ2-2; TRBD2 is a possible D gene (5 bases). The CDR3 length is 16 residues. V dropped 6 bases and J dropped 7 bases, with 21 bases sitting between them. CDR3: CASSHNGILAGGELFF. The CDR3 DNA follows: TGTGCCAGCAGCCATAACGGGATCCTCGCCGGCGGGGAGCTGTTTTTT.

This rearrangement joins TRBV7-8 to TRBJ2-7; D call uncertain. Germline V gene data show CDR1 as SGHVS and CDR2 as FQNEAQ. This CDR3 is built from 14 residues. Trimming pared 6 bases from V and 5 bases from J, leaving 17 bases between. The CDR3 spells CASSFRARIDEQYF. DNA of the CDR3: TGTGCCAGCAGTTTCCGGGCTAGAATCGACGAGCAGTACTTC.

This rearrangement joins TRBV4-1 to TRBJ1-5; D perhaps matches TRBD1 (6 bases). This CDR3 is built from 14 residues. The V and J ends lost 1 base and 7 bases respectively, with 11 bases between them. The germline V gene has CDR1 MGHRA and CDR2 YSYEKL. CDR3 sequence reads: CASSQGQQGQPQHF. The CDR3 coding sequence is TGCGCCAGCAGCCAAGGCCAACAGGGACAGCCCCAGCATTTT.

The table lists this clonotype with many counts. This chain links TRBV5-1 with TRBJ2-1, with 9 bases identical to TRBD2. The CDR3 runs to 14 residues. Germline V lookup: CDR1 SGHRS, CDR2 YFSETQ. Germline trimming cut 0 bases from V and 8 bases from J; bases unmatched to any gene: 3. The CDR3 region is CASSLVAGVDEQFF. The CDR3 DNA reads as TGCGCCAGCAGCTTGGTAGCGGGAGTGGATGAGCAGTTCTTC.

This clonotype was seen at least ten times. The rearrangement links TRBV12-5 to TRBJ2-1, with TRBD1 identical over 8 bases. V dropped 6 bases and J dropped 4; count of bases not matched to a gene: 5. This CDR3 is built from 14 residues. The germline gives CDR1 LGHNT, CDR2 FRNRAP. The CDR3 protein is CASGTGATYNEQFF. CDR3 DNA sequence: TGTGCTAGTGGGACAGGGGCAACTTACAATGAGCAGTTCTTC.

This clonotype was observed a few times. This chain uses TRBV19 with TRBJ2-2; possible D gene TRBD2, 6 bases. Per the germline V gene, CDR1 is LNHDA and CDR2 is SQIVND (reference sequence). Trimming took 1 base from V and 3 from J, leaving 9 bases between them. CDR3 size: 15 residues. This CDR3 reads CASSIGGTYTGELFF. CDR3 coding DNA: TGTGCCAGTAGTATAGGCGGGACCTACACCGGGGAGCTGTTTTTT.

This clonotype has at least ten counts. The chain recombines TRBV2 with TRBJ1-2; perhaps TRBD1 as D (5 bases). CDR3 length: 14 amino acids. The germline V gene encodes CDR1 SNHLY and CDR2 FYNNEI. V was clipped by 2 bases and J by 10 bases, with 17 bases between them. CDR3 sequence reads: CASSERMAGLAYTF. CDR3 sequence (DNA): TGTGCCAGCAGTGAAAGGATGGCAGGGCTAGCCTACACCTTC.

This clonotype was seen repeatedly, ten times or more. The V call is TRBV13, the J call TRBJ2-1; TRBD2 agrees at 7 bases. In germline, CDR1 is PRHDT, CDR2 FYEKMQ (reference sequence). The trim removed 2 bases at V and 10 bases at J, leaving 11 bases unmatched. The CDR3 is 15 residues long. CDR3 coding DNA: TGTGCCAGCAGCTTACAGTGGGAGGGGTACGGAGAGCAGTTCTTC. The encoded protein is CASSLQWEGYGEQFF.

In this sample, this clonotype turned up many times. The chain links TRBV7-3 to TRBJ1-2; 7 nucleotides agree with TRBD1. CDR1 and CDR2 from the germline V gene are SGHTA and FQGTGA. This CDR3 contains 13 residues. V shed 5 bases, J shed 9 bases, and the junction held 9 bases outside the gene matches. In DNA, the CDR3 is TGTGCCAGCAGCAAAGACAGGGAGGCTAGCTACACCTTC. Translation: CASSKDREASYTF.

The chain couples TRBV19 to TRBJ2-5; TRBD2 aligns across 10 bases. Germline-derived CDR1 and CDR2 are LNHDA and SQIVND (reference sequence). V gave up 3 bases and J gave up 4 bases; unmatched junction bases: 5. The CDR3 length is 15 residues. CDR3 sequence: CASSIFTSGTETQYF. The CDR3 DNA sequence: TGTGCCAGTAGTATTTTTACTAGCGGGACAGAGACCCAGTACTTC.

V and J are TRBV19 and TRBJ1-2; the D gene is possibly TRBD1 (5 bases). Germline-derived CDR1 and CDR2 are LNHDA and SQIVND (reference sequence). V was trimmed by 7 bases and J by 0 bases, leaving 15 bases between them. CDR3 length equals 15 residues. The CDR3: CASTPGTQANYGYTF. In DNA form, the CDR3 reads TGTGCCAGTACACCAGGGACCCAAGCTAACTATGGCTACACCTTC.

The rearrangement joins TRBV20-1 to TRBJ2-2; TRBD2 agrees at 11 bases. In germline, CDR1 is DFQATT, CDR2 SNEGSKA (reference sequence). J was trimmed by 6 bases and V by 0 bases; bases with no gene match: 9. The CDR3 totals 17 residues. The CDR3 coding sequence is TGCAGTGCTAGAGATGATAGCGGGAGGGCGGGGGCCGGGGAGCTGTTTTTT. This sequence encodes CSARDDSGRAGAGELFF.

This clonotype was detected many times. The rearrangement joins TRBV7-6 to TRBJ2-7, with TRBD2 matching 10 bases. Per germline, CDR1 SGHVS and CDR2 FNYEAQ. The V segment lost 0 bases and the J segment 3 bases; nucleotides outside the gene matches: 5. The CDR3 is made up of 16 amino acids. CDR3 nucleotides: TGTGCCAGCAGCTTAGCCACTAGCGGGGCTGACTACGAGCAGTACTTC. Protein: CASSLATSGADYEQYF.

The sample holds many counts of this clonotype. This rearrangement joins TRBV6-2 or TRBV6-3 to TRBJ2-2, with 13 bases fitting TRBD2. The CDR3 has 21 residues. Per the germline V gene, CDR1 is MNHEY and CDR2 is SVGEGT. V shed 0 bases, J shed 2 bases, and the junction held 12 bases outside the gene matches. CDR3 bases: TGTGCCAGCAGTTACTCCCCATCTCTTCGACTAGCGGGAGGAAACACCGGGGAGCTGTTTTTT. Its protein is CASSYSPSLRLAGGNTGELFF.

The rearrangement uses TRBV19 and TRBJ2-2; 8 nucleotides agree with TRBD1. Germline V gene sequence: CDR1 LNHDA, CDR2 SQIVND (reference sequence). The length of the CDR3 is 15 residues. After removal of 4 bases from V and 6 bases from J, the junction contained 7 bases not matched to a gene. The CDR3 DNA is TGTGCCAGTAGTACACCGGGACAGGACCCCGGGGAGCTGTTTTTT. This gives the protein CASSTPGQDPGELFF.

This clonotype appeared a few times. J is TRBJ2-7 and V is TRBV5-1; D is unclear. The V end lost 2 bases, the J end lost 0 bases, and 9 bases lay between the germline ends. From germline, CDR1 is SGHRS and CDR2 YFSETQ. This CDR3 is built from 14 residues. The CDR3 spells CASSFDTSSYEQYF. CDR3 nucleotides: TGCGCCAGCAGCTTCGATACCAGCTCCTACGAGCAGTACTTC.

The V call is TRBV4-1, the J call TRBJ1-1; 7 positions match TRBD1. Germline V gene lookup returns CDR1 MGHRA and CDR2 YSYEKL. V shed 1 base, J shed 1 base, and the junction held 3 bases outside the gene matches. CDR3 length equals 15 residues. CDR3 sequence: CASSQVEGANTEAFF. The CDR3, as DNA: TGCGCCAGCAGCCAAGTGGAGGGGGCGAACACTGAAGCTTTCTTT.